Described below is a single T cell receptor (beta chain) sequence and its context. Its antigen remains unknown. This sample is drawn from a study of T cells in localized non-small cell lung cancer. Libraries were prepared by immunoSEQ multiplex PCR; TCRdb keeps only in-frame clonotypes and omits some of them. The table lists roughly 40,000 clones, around 81% of them singletons. V was shortened by 4 bases and J by 5 bases, with 7 bases between the two germline ends. The CDR3 consists of 12 residues. The germline gives CDR1 SEHNR, CDR2 FQNEAQ (reference sequence). The study's findings and limits: Turning up in adjacent lung were a median approximately 58 of the top 100 tumor clones. Uninvolved adjacent lung had higher T cell clonality than tumor and all other tissues. Longer survival (overall) was linked to higher T cell density in blood. Owing to sequencing of a solitary tumor region, heterogeneity cannot be discounted.

The sample here was peripheral blood mononuclear cells, taken before any cancer treatment. The receptor was isolated from a male donor at least 60 years old with stage II lung adenocarcinoma. The V gene is TRBV7-9, the J gene TRBJ2-3; D may correspond to TRBD1 or TRBD2 (5 bases each). As DNA, the CDR3 is TGTGCCAGCAGCTCGAGGGGAGATACGCAGTATTTT. It specifies CASSSRGDTQYF.